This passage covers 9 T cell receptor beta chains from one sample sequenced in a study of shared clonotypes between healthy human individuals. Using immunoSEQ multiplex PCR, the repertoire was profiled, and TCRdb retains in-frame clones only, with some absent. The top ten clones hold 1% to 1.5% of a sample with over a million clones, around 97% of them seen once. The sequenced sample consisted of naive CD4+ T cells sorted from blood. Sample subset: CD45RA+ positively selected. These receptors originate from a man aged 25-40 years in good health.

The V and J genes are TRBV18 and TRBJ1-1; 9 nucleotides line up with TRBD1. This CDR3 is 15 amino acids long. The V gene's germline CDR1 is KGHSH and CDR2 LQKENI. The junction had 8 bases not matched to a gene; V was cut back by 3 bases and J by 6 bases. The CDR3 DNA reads TGTGCCAGCTCACCTACCGGGACAGGGATCGCTGAAGCTTTCTTT. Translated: CASSPTGTGIAEAFF.

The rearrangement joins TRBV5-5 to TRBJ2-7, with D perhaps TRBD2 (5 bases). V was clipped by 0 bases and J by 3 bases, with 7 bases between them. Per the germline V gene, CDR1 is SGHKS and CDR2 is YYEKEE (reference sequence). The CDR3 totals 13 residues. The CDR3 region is CASSLGEFYEQYF. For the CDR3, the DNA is TGTGCCAGCAGCTTGGGGGAGTTCTACGAGCAGTACTTC.

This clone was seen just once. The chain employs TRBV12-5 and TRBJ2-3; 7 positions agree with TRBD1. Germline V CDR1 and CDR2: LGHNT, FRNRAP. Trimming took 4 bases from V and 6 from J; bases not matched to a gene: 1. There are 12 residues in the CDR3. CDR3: CASGSTGDTQYF. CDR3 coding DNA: TGTGCTAGTGGTTCGACAGGGGATACGCAGTATTTT.

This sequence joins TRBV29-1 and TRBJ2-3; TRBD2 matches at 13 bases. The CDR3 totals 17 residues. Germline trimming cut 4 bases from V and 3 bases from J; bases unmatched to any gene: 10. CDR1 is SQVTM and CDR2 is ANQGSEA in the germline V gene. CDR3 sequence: CSVGPPRLAGGTDTQYF. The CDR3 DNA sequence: TGCAGCGTTGGCCCCCCTCGACTAGCGGGAGGAACAGATACGCAGTATTTT.

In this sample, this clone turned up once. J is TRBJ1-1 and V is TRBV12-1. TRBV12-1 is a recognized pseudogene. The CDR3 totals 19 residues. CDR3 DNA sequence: TGTGCCAGCAGCTTTGTACCACGAAGAGCTATGGTATGGAACACTGAAGCTTTCTTT. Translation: CASSFVPRRAMVWNTEAFF.

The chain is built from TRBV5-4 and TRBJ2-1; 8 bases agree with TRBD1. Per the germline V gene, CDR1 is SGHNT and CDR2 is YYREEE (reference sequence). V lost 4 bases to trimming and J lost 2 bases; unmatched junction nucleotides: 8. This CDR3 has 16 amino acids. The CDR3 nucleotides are TGTGCCAGCAGCCGCGCTTTGGACAGGGCCTACAATGAGCAGTTCTTC. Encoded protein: CASSRALDRAYNEQFF.

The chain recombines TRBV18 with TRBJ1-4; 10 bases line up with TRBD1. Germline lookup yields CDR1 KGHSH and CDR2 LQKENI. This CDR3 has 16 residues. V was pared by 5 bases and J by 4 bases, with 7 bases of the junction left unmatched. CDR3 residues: CASSRDRGGLNEKLFF. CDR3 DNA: TGTGCCAGCTCAAGGGACAGGGGCGGCCTTAATGAAAAACTGTTTTTT.

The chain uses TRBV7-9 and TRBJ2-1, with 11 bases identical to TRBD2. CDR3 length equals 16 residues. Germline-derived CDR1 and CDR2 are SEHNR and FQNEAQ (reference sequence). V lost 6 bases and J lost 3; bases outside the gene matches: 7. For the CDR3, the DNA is TGTGCCAGCAGTCTTAGCGGGAGGGCCGGCTACAATGAGCAGTTCTTC. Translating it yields CASSLSGRAGYNEQFF.

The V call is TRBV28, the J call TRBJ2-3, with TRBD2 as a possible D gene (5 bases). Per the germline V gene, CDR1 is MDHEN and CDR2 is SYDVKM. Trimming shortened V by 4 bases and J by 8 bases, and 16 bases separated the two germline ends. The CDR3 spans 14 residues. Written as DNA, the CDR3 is TGTGCCAGCAGTTCCCCCGGGGAGCTTGGTACGCAGTATTTT. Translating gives CASSSPGELGTQYF.